This is a list of T cell receptor beta chains from one sample in a study of blood T cell repertoires in COVID-19. Method: immunoSEQ multiplex PCR; TCRdb's copy keeps in-frame clones and lacks some. The sample lists under 200,000 clones, around 80% seen once, with approximately 14% in the top ten. Sequenced input: peripheral blood. The receptors were sampled from a man aged 25 to 40 with active or convalescent COVID-19. Both conserved end residues are part of each CDR3. The D gene is left open where the match is weak. A row's size may be missing; if present it is once, few, many or a size class.

v_gene: TRBV20-1; abundance: .; j_gene: TRBJ2-5; d_gene: .; CDR3aa: CSASPNPNTIIGEWETQYF
v_gene: TRBV28; abundance: few; j_gene: TRBJ1-3; d_gene: .; CDR3aa: CASSSRVRVGAGNTIYF
v_gene: TRBV5-1; abundance: .; j_gene: TRBJ2-3; d_gene: TRBD2; CDR3aa: CASSPGGRGQLGPDTQYF
v_gene: TRBV24-1; abundance: .; j_gene: TRBJ2-1; d_gene: .; CDR3aa: CATSQQGSQGDEQFF
v_gene: TRBV7-9; abundance: .; j_gene: TRBJ1-2; d_gene: TRBD1; CDR3aa: CASSSLGQGKSNYGYTF
v_gene: TRBV9; abundance: .; j_gene: TRBJ1-2; d_gene: .; CDR3aa: CASSATPENYGYTF
v_gene: TRBV9; abundance: .; j_gene: TRBJ2-3; d_gene: TRBD2; CDR3aa: CASSVASGGTSDTQYF
v_gene: TRBV2; abundance: .; j_gene: TRBJ2-7; d_gene: TRBD2; CDR3aa: CASMQAGDEQYF
v_gene: TRBV27; abundance: .; j_gene: TRBJ1-4; d_gene: TRBD1; CDR3aa: CASSLTGGRGEKLFF
v_gene: TRBV11-3; abundance: .; j_gene: TRBJ1-2; d_gene: .; CDR3aa: CASSFNPNYGYTF
v_gene: TRBV28; abundance: .; j_gene: TRBJ1-5; d_gene: .; CDR3aa: CASSSGYSNQPQHF